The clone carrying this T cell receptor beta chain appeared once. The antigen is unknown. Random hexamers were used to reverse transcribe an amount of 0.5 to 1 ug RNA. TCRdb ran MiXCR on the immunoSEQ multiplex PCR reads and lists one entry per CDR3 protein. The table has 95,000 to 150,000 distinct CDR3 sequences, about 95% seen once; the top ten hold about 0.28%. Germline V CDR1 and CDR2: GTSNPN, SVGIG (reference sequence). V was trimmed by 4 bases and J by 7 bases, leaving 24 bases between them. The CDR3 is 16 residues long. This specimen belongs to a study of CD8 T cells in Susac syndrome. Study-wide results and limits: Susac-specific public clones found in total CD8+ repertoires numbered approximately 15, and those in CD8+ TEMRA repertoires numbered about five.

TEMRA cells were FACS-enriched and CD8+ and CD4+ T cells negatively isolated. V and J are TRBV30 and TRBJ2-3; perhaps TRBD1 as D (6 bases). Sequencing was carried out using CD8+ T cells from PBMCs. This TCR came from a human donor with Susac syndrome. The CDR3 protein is CAWMVRHRDLGYTQYF. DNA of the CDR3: TGTGCCTGGATGGTTCGTCACAGGGACCTTGGGTATACGCAGTATTTT.